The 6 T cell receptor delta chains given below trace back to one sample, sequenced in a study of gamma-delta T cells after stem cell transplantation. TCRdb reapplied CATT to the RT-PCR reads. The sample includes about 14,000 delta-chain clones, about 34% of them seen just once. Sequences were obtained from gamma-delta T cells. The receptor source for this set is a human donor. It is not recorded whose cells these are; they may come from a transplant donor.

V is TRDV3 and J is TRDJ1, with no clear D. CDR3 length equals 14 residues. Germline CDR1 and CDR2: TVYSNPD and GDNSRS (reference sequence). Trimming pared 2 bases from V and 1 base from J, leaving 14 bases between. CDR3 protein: CAFQLPPTTDKLIF. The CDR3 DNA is TGTGCCTTTCAACTGCCCCCCACCACCGATAAACTCATCTTT.

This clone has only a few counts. CDR3 amino acids: CACDTLSTGGCPWDTRQMFF. CDR3 DNA: TGTGCCTGTGACACCTTATCAACTGGGGGATGTCCCTGGGACACCCGACAGATGTTTTTC. J is TRDJ3 and V is TRDV2, with 10 bases lining up with TRDD3. The V gene end was trimmed by 0 bases and the J gene end by 2 bases; junction bases not matched to a gene: 9. Germline CDR1 reads GEAIGNYY; CDR2 reads EKD. CDR3 length equals 20 residues.

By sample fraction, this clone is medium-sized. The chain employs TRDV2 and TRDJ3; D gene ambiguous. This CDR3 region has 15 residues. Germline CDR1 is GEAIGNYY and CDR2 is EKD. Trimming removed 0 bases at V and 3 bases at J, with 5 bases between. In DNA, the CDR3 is TGTGCCTGTGACACCGGATGCTGGGACACCCGACAGATGTTTTTC. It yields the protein CACDTGCWDTRQMFF.

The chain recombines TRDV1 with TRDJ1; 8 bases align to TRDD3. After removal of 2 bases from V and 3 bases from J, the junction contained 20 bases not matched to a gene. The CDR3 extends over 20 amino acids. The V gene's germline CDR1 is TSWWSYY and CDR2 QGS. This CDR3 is CALGESPLCGVLGAPDKLIF. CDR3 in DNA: TGTGCTCTTGGGGAATCCCCTCTGTGTGGAGTACTGGGGGCTCCCGATAAACTCATCTTT.

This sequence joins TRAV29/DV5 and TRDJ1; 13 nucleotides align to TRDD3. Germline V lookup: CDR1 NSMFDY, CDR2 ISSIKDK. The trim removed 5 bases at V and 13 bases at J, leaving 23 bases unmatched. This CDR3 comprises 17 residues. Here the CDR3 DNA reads TGTGCAGCGTATTTCAGTTGCCGACTGGGGGATACGTTTTTGAGCATCTTT. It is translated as CAAYFSCRLGDTFLSIF.

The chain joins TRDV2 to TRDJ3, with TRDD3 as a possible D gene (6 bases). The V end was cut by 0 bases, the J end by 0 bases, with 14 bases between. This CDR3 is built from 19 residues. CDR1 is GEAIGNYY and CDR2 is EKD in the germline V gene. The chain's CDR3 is CACDTWGFNRSWDTRQMFF. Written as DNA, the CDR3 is TGTGCCTGTGACACCTGGGGGTTCAACCGCTCCTGGGACACCCGACAGATGTTTTTC.